This is a list of T cell receptor beta chains from one sample in a study of control samples from healthy donors and cancer patients. The data were produced by immunoSEQ multiplex PCR, yet TCRdb's version contains in-frame clones alone and is incomplete. Of some 98,000 clones in the sample, approximately 84% were seen once. The sample comprised PBMCs. The receptors come from a man between 65 and 79 years old with lung cancer. Both conserved end residues are part of each CDR3. D genes are given only for firm matches. Expanded clones are given a class, and other clones once, few, many or no size at all.

abundance: -; j_gene: TRBJ1-2; v_gene: TRBV24-1; d_gene: TRBD1; CDR3aa: CATRPGTGGFYTF; CDR3nt: TGTGCCACCAGACCCGGGACAGGGGGCTTCTACACCTTC
abundance: -; j_gene: TRBJ2-3; v_gene: TRBV30; d_gene: -; CDR3aa: CAWSVLGSTDTQYF; CDR3nt: TGTGCCTGGAGTGTATTAGGATCGACAGATACGCAGTATTTT
abundance: -; j_gene: TRBJ1-4; v_gene: TRBV6-6; d_gene: -; CDR3aa: CASKLGGAGEKLFF; CDR3nt: TGTGCCAGCAAGTTAGGGGGTGCGGGAGAAAAACTGTTTTTT
abundance: -; j_gene: TRBJ2-5; v_gene: TRBV19; d_gene: TRBD2; CDR3aa: CASSIDLKGGETQYF; CDR3nt: TGTGCCAGTAGTATAGATCTAAAGGGAGGGGAGACCCAGTACTTC
abundance: once; j_gene: TRBJ2-7; v_gene: TRBV30; d_gene: -; CDR3aa: CAWSGQTKREQYF; CDR3nt: TGTGCCTGGAGTGGCCAAACAAAAAGGGAGCAGTACTTC
abundance: once; j_gene: TRBJ2-2; v_gene: TRBV6-4; d_gene: TRBD2; CDR3aa: CASRRAGGITGELFF; CDR3nt: TGTGCCAGCAGGCGAGCGGGGGGTATCACCGGGGAGCTGTTTTTT
abundance: -; j_gene: TRBJ1-3; v_gene: TRBV11-3; d_gene: -; CDR3aa: CASSPPRGDISSGNTIYF; CDR3nt: TGTGCCAGCAGCCCACCCCGGGGGGACATTAGCTCTGGAAACACCATATATTTT
abundance: -; j_gene: TRBJ1-6; v_gene: TRBV3-1/TRBV3-2; d_gene: -; CDR3aa: CASSPGRENSPLHF; CDR3nt: TGTGCCAGCAGCCCGGGACGGGAAAATTCACCCCTCCACTTT
abundance: -; j_gene: TRBJ2-1; v_gene: TRBV9; d_gene: -; CDR3aa: CASSVEGLKYNEQFF; CDR3nt: TGTGCCAGCAGCGTAGAGGGACTGAAGTACAATGAGCAGTTCTTC
abundance: -; j_gene: TRBJ1-6; v_gene: TRBV4-1; d_gene: TRBD1; CDR3aa: CASSPETGGHNSPLHF; CDR3nt: TGCGCCAGCAGCCCAGAGACAGGGGGCCATAATTCACCCCTCCACTTT